Listed here are 24 T cell receptor beta chains from one sample, sequenced in a study of cytomegalovirus exposure and HLA in healthy donors. Primers included in the PCR were 60 Vbeta and 13 Jbeta primers. Libraries were prepared by immunoSEQ multiplex PCR; TCRdb keeps only in-frame clonotypes and omits some of them. The sample lists around 140,000 clones; 75% were seen once. Material for sequencing was PBMCs. The source is a man aged 30 to 45 in good health and CMV-seronegative.

In nucleotides, the CDR3 is TGCGCCAGCAGCTTGGATCCGAGGACCGGGGAGCTGTTTTTT. The encoded protein is CASSLDPRTGELFF. The gene calls are TRBV5-1 and TRBJ2-2; D call uncertain. The germline V gene has CDR1 SGHRS and CDR2 YFSETQ. The V gene lost 0 bases and the J gene lost 5 bases, with 8 bases spanning the gap. The CDR3 sequence is 14 residues long.

This sequence joins TRBV11-2 and TRBJ1-2; D may be TRBD1 (5 bases). CDR1 is SGHAT and CDR2 is FQNNGV in the germline V gene. Deletions cut 0 bases from V and 8 bases from J, with 10 bases between. The CDR3 has 13 amino acids. In nucleotides, the CDR3 is TGTGCCAGCAGCTTAGAGCCAGGGTCCGGCTACACCTTC. This gives the protein CASSLEPGSGYTF.

This clone was seen a single time. This chain joins TRBV4-1 and TRBJ1-5; 9 bases fit TRBD1. The V segment lost 5 bases and the J segment 0 bases; nucleotides outside the gene matches: 11. Per germline, CDR1 MGHRA and CDR2 YSYEKL. This CDR3 contains 18 residues. The CDR3 is CASSYRYGTGNSNQPQHF. The CDR3 DNA reads TGCGCCAGCAGCTACCGCTACGGGACAGGGAATAGCAATCAGCCCCAGCATTTT.

The chain has TRBV7-2 and TRBJ2-5; possibly TRBD2 for D (6 bases). CDR1 is SGHTA, CDR2 FQGNSA, per germline. The CDR3 covers 15 residues. The V end lost 5 bases, the J end lost 0 bases, and 13 bases lay between the germline ends. The CDR3 loop reads CASSGMGGYQETQYF. In DNA, the CDR3 is TGTGCCAGCAGCGGGATGGGGGGTTACCAAGAGACCCAGTACTTC. Using reference TRBV7-2 and TRBJ2-5 for the parts outside the CDR3, the full variable domain is GAGVSQSPSNKVTEKGKDVELRCDPISGHTALYWYRQSLGQGLEFLIYFQGNSAPDKSGLPSDRFSAERTGGSVSTLTIQRTQQEDSAVYLCASSGMGGYQETQYFGPGTRLLVL.

The J gene is TRBJ1-4, the V gene TRBV11-2; a possible D gene is TRBD1 (6 bases). Trimming shortened V by 4 bases and J by 6 bases, and 15 bases separated the two germline ends. This CDR3 is 15 amino acids long. CDR1 and CDR2 from the germline V gene are SGHAT and FQNNGV. The CDR3 spells CASSSQTGQHEKLFF. The CDR3 nucleotides read TGTGCCAGCAGCTCACAGACAGGCCAACATGAAAAACTGTTTTTT.

The rearrangement uses TRBV15 and TRBJ1-1; D is undetermined. The CDR3 is 15 amino acids. Germline loops: CDR1 LNHNV, CDR2 YYDKDF (reference sequence). V was clipped by 3 bases and J by 1 base, with 12 bases between them. The CDR3, as DNA: TGTGCCACCAGCAGGCCGAACAGAGCGAACACTGAAGCTTTCTTT. The encoded protein is CATSRPNRANTEAFF.

This chain uses TRBV10-3 with TRBJ1-6; 12 bases map to TRBD1. CDR3 length: 16 residues. V lost 10 bases, J lost 0 bases, and 4 bases stayed unmatched. Germline CDR1 ENHRY, CDR2 SYGVKD. CDR3 loop: CATRDRGLSYNSPLHF. The CDR3 nucleotides are TGTGCCACCCGGGACAGGGGGCTCTCCTATAATTCACCCCTCCACTTT.

This clone is a singleton in its sample. The rearrangement links TRBV11-3 to TRBJ2-3, with D possibly matching TRBD1 (6 bases). CDR3 size: 17 residues. Germline-derived CDR1 and CDR2 are SGHNT and YENEEA. Trimming stripped 0 bases from V and 1 base from J, with 14 bases between. The CDR3 region is CASSLEGGSPGTDTQYF. For the CDR3, the DNA is TGTGCCAGCAGCTTAGAAGGGGGAAGCCCAGGCACAGATACGCAGTATTTT.

There are a few counts of this clone. The chain couples TRBV28 to TRBJ2-7; possibly TRBD1 for D (5 bases). The CDR3 has 14 residues. The V and J ends lost 6 bases and 2 bases respectively, with 14 bases between them. Per the germline V gene, CDR1 is MDHEN and CDR2 is SYDVKM. CDR3 DNA sequence: TGTGCCAGCAGAACTCCTGGGGCCGCCTACGAGCAGTACTTC. Translation: CASRTPGAAYEQYF.

The V call is TRBV30, the J call TRBJ1-2, with a possible D match to TRBD1 (6 bases). The CDR3 sequence is 14 residues long. CDR1 GTSNPN and CDR2 SVGIG come from the germline V gene (reference sequence). V lost 1 base to trimming and J lost 4 bases, with 13 bases between them. The CDR3 protein is CAWSGLRGFYGYTF. CDR3 sequence (DNA): TGTGCCTGGAGTGGGCTCAGGGGCTTCTATGGCTACACCTTC.

This sequence joins TRBV19 and TRBJ1-1; 10 nucleotides align to TRBD1. CDR3 length equals 17 residues. The germline CDR1 and CDR2 sequences are LNHDA and SQIVND (reference sequence). V dropped 10 bases and J dropped 3; count of bases not matched to a gene: 17. CDR3 nucleotides: TGTGCCACTCAAAGCAGGACAGGGGGAAATTGGGACACTGAAGCTTTCTTT. This sequence encodes CATQSRTGGNWDTEAFF.

The gene calls are TRBV18 and TRBJ1-3; 7 positions agree with TRBD1. Trimming at V came to 3 bases and at J to 3 bases, leaving 8 bases not matched to a gene. The V gene's germline CDR1 is KGHSH and CDR2 LQKENI. The CDR3 consists of 16 residues. Written as DNA, the CDR3 is TGTGCCAGCTCACCCACCAGGGGGGACTTTGGAAACACCATATATTTT. Translating it yields CASSPTRGDFGNTIYF.

The chain recombines TRBV5-1 with TRBJ1-4, with TRBD1 matching 9 bases. Trimming removed 4 bases from V and 8 bases from J; junction bases left unmatched: 9. Germline values: CDR1 SGHRS, CDR2 YFSETQ. This CDR3 region has 15 residues. This chain's CDR3 is CASSPWGQGGEKLFF. The CDR3 DNA reads as TGCGCCAGCAGCCCCTGGGGACAGGGTGGCGAAAAACTGTTTTTT.

This clone was seen a handful of times. The rearrangement joins TRBV28 to TRBJ1-2, with TRBD1 matching over 8 bases. The germline gives CDR1 MDHEN, CDR2 SYDVKM. V shed 10 bases, J shed 5 bases, and the junction held 9 bases outside the gene matches. This CDR3 spans 13 amino acids. CDR3 coding DNA: TGTGCCACCACGAGGGGGGACAGGTATGGCTACACCTTC. It codes for CATTRGDRYGYTF.

V and J are TRBV12-5 and TRBJ1-1; 9 bases agree with TRBD1. CDR1 LGHNT and CDR2 FRNRAP come from the germline V gene. This CDR3 has 13 residues. The V and J ends lost 7 bases and 4 bases, in that order; junction bases with no gene match: 4. CDR3 sequence reads: CASAKQGATEAFF. In DNA, the CDR3 is TGTGCTAGTGCCAAACAGGGGGCCACTGAAGCTTTCTTT.

This clone was recorded only once. V and J are TRBV6-5 and TRBJ1-1, with 10 bases lining up with TRBD1. Germline CDR1 is MNHEY and CDR2 is SVGAGI. The CDR3 covers 16 residues. The V and J ends lost 0 bases and 4 bases, in that order; junction bases with no gene match: 5. In DNA, the CDR3 is TGTGCCAGCAGTTACTCGGGACAGGGGAGTGGCACTGAAGCTTTCTTT. Protein: CASSYSGQGSGTEAFF.

This chain links TRBV7-9 with TRBJ2-7; 7 bases line up with TRBD1. This CDR3 spans 15 amino acids. Germline V CDR1 and CDR2: SEHNR, FQNEAQ (reference sequence). V lost 1 base to trimming and J lost 0 bases; unmatched junction nucleotides: 3. In DNA, the CDR3 is TGTGCCAGCAGCTTAGAGGGGGCCAGCTCCTACGAGCAGTACTTC. This encodes CASSLEGASSYEQYF.

The gene calls are TRBV9 and TRBJ2-3; possible D gene TRBD2, 5 bases. The CDR3 has 14 residues. Per germline, CDR1 SGDLS and CDR2 YYNGEE. Trimming cost V 2 bases and J 2 bases, with 9 bases left between them. The CDR3 protein is CASSVSSLTDTQYF. CDR3 sequence (DNA): TGTGCCAGCAGCGTCTCTAGCCTCACAGATACGCAGTATTTT.

The chain links TRBV7-7 to TRBJ2-7; 10 nucleotides agree with TRBD2. The CDR3 is 18 amino acids. The V gene's germline CDR1 is SSHAT and CDR2 FNYEAQ (reference sequence). The trim removed 4 bases at V and 3 bases at J, leaving 15 bases unmatched. The CDR3 loop reads CASSSSRLGLAVVYEQYF. In DNA, the CDR3 is TGTGCCAGCAGCTCCTCGCGTCTTGGACTAGCGGTTGTCTACGAGCAGTACTTC.

This clone was seen only a few times. The J gene is TRBJ2-7, the V gene TRBV7-2; D might be TRBD2 (7 bases). V was trimmed by 0 bases and J by 4 bases, leaving 22 bases between them. Germline V gene data show CDR1 as SGHTA and CDR2 as FQGNSA. CDR3 length equals 18 residues. CDR3 nucleotide sequence: TGTGCCAGCAGCTTAGCGCCCTACGGGGGGCCTTTAGTATACGAGCAGTACTTC. The encoded protein is CASSLAPYGGPLVYEQYF.

This clone was seen a handful of times. V gene TRBV7-9 combines with J gene TRBJ2-7, with D hard to call. Germline loops: CDR1 SEHNR, CDR2 FQNEAQ (reference sequence). The ends were cut back, 1 base at V and 3 bases at J, with 13 bases in the middle. The CDR3 totals 15 residues. The CDR3 DNA is TGTGCCAGCAGCTTAGAGTCTAAAAGATTCTACGAGCAGTACTTC. Translation: CASSLESKRFYEQYF.

This clone was detected a few times. The rearrangement links TRBV2 to TRBJ2-3; D may be TRBD1 (6 bases). This CDR3 has 13 amino acids. Per the germline V gene, CDR1 is SNHLY and CDR2 is FYNNEI. The ends were cut back, 6 bases at V and 10 bases at J, with 17 bases in the middle. The CDR3 region is CASRVQGLDAQYF. The CDR3 coding sequence is TGTGCCAGCAGGGTACAGGGTTTGGACGCGCAGTATTTT.

In this sample, this clone turned up once. A junction end diverges from the germline sequence, so it may reflect a read error. The chain has TRBV19 and TRBJ2-6, with D possibly matching TRBD1 (5 bases). From germline, CDR1 is LNHDA and CDR2 SQIVND (reference sequence). CDR3 length equals 16 residues. CDR3 sequence reads: CASSPDGLSGANGLTF. CDR3 coding DNA: TGTGCCAGTAGTCCCGACGGCCTCTCTGGGGCCAACGGCCTGACTTTC.

The rearrangement links TRBV29-1 to TRBJ2-5, with D perhaps matching TRBD2 (5 bases). The CDR3 sequence is 12 residues long. V was clipped by 2 bases and J by 4 bases, with 8 bases between them. CDR1 and CDR2 from the germline V gene are SQVTM and ANQGSEA. Here the CDR3 reads CSVEPSGETQYF. CDR3 bases: TGCAGCGTTGAACCAAGCGGAGAGACCCAGTACTTC.